A selection of T cell receptor beta chains follows, all from one sample in a study of T cell changes during pregnancy in multiple sclerosis. Sequencing was performed with immunoSEQ multiplex PCR; in TCRdb, only in-frame clones are kept and a portion is missing. The top ten clones hold 1.2% of a sample with tens of thousands of clones, 89% of them seen once. Sequencing used CD4+ T cells from peripheral blood mononuclear cells, obtained in the first trimester of pregnancy. These TCRs come from a female donor with multiple sclerosis, enrolled in a pregnancy study. The CDR3 runs from the conserved cysteine through the conserved F or W. D genes are given only for firm matches. The size entry is marked missing in some rows and otherwise reads once, few, many or a size class.

size,D,J,V,DNA,CDR3
-,-,TRBJ2-3,TRBV20-1,TGCAGTGCTAACCCACGGGATACGCAGTATTTT,CSANPRDTQYF
-,TRBD1,TRBJ2-7,TRBV6-5,TGTGCCAGCAGGTATGAACGACAGGGTTTCGGCGAGCAGTACTTC,CASRYERQGFGEQYF
-,-,TRBJ2-3,TRBV11-1,TGTGCCAGCAGCTTAATGGGAGTCCCAGATACGCAGTATTTT,CASSLMGVPDTQYF
-,-,TRBJ1-2,TRBV20-1,TGCAGTGCTCTTCCCTACCGTGGCTACACCTTC,CSALPYRGYTF
-,TRBD1,TRBJ1-5,TRBV6-1,TGTGCCAGCAGTGTAGACAGGGGGCATAATCAGCCCCAGCATTTT,CASSVDRGHNQPQHF
once,-,TRBJ1-2,TRBV6-1,TGTGCCAGCAGTGAAGGCCCCAGGGTTGACTATGGCTACACCTTC,CASSEGPRVDYGYTF
-,-,TRBJ1-1,TRBV5-4,TGTGCCAGCAGCTTGCAGGGAAACACTGAAGCTTTCTTT,CASSLQGNTEAFF
-,TRBD1,TRBJ2-7,TRBV11-2,TGTGCCAGCAGCGCGAGACAGGGGGCCTGGGACGAGCAGTACTTC,CASSARQGAWDEQYF
-,-,TRBJ1-4,TRBV4-1,TGCGCCAGCAGCCAAGAGAATGACAGCAATGAAAAACTGTTTTTT,CASSQENDSNEKLFF
-,-,TRBJ1-2,TRBV6-5,TGTGCCAGCAACGGCGAAACGGGAGTTGGCTACACCTTC,CASNGETGVGYTF
-,TRBD2,TRBJ2-1,TRBV18,TGTGCCAGCTCACCACGCCTAGCGGGAGGACACAATGAGCAGTTCTTC,CASSPRLAGGHNEQFF
-,-,TRBJ2-1,TRBV19,TGTGCCAGTAGGGAGGCAGGGGGGACCTACAATGAGCAGTTCTTC,CASREAGGTYNEQFF
-,-,TRBJ1-5,TRBV5-6,TGTGCCAGCAGTTTAACAGGGTTGGCGGAGCCCCAGCATTTT,CASSLTGLAEPQHF
-,-,TRBJ1-5,TRBV2,TGTGCCAGCAGCCCGGCGACAGGACCCAATCAGCCCCAGCATTTT,CASSPATGPNQPQHF
-,-,TRBJ1-2,TRBV6-5,TGTGCCAGCAGTTACTCGAGTAACTTGGCGGCTGACTACACCTTC,CASSYSSNLAADYTF
-,TRBD2,TRBJ2-5,TRBV5-4,TGTGCCAGCAGCTTGGGGGGCGGGAGGCAAGAGACCCAGTACTTC,CASSLGGGRQETQYF
-,-,TRBJ2-1,TRBV21-1,TGTGCCAGCAGCACCCCCGGGACTAGCGGGGACTACTACAATGAGCAGTTCTTC,CASSTPGTSGDYYNEQFF
-,-,TRBJ2-5,TRBV4-1,TGCGCCAGCAGCCAAGGTCAGCAAGAGACCCAGTACTTC,CASSQGQQETQYF
-,TRBD1,TRBJ1-2,TRBV10-3,TGTGCCATCAGTGACGGGCAGGGGGCAGCCTATGGCTACACCTTC,CAISDGQGAAYGYTF
-,TRBD2,TRBJ2-1,TRBV6-1,TGTGCCAGCAGTGATGGCGGGAGATACAATGAGCAGTTCTTC,CASSDGGRYNEQFF
-,-,TRBJ1-1,TRBV11-2,TGTGCCAGCAGCTTAGCTGTAAGGAGCCATGAAGCTTTCTTT,CASSLAVRSHEAFF
-,TRBD1,TRBJ1-2,TRBV6-5,TGTGCCAGCAGTTACGAGGGCAGGGGGAATGGCTACACCTTC,CASSYEGRGNGYTF
-,-,TRBJ1-1,TRBV5-8,TGTGCCAGCAGAGAGGGCCTGAACACTGAAGCTTTCTTT,CASREGLNTEAFF
once,-,TRBJ1-1,TRBV12-5,TGTGCTAGTGGTTTGGTGCGGCATGAAGCTTTCTTT,CASGLVRHEAFF
-,TRBD1,TRBJ1-5,TRBV5-6,TGTGCCAGCAGCTTTGGGTGGACAGGGGCACAGCCCCAGCATTTT,CASSFGWTGAQPQHF
-,TRBD1,TRBJ2-5,TRBV10-3,TGTGCCATCAGCGGGACAGGGGGCCAAGAGACCCAGTACTTC,CAISGTGGQETQYF
-,TRBD1,TRBJ2-1,TRBV2,TGTGCCAGCAGTGATGTGGGGACAGGGAGAGCAAATGAGCAGTTCTTC,CASSDVGTGRANEQFF
-,TRBD1,TRBJ1-5,TRBV30,TGTGCCTGGAGCAGGGGGAATCAGCCCCAGCATTTT,CAWSRGNQPQHF
-,TRBD2,TRBJ2-5,TRBV27,TGTGCCAGCAGTTCACTAGCGGGAGTTGGTAGGCAAGAGACCCAGTACTTC,CASSSLAGVGRQETQYF
-,-,TRBJ2-7,TRBV10-2,TGCGCCAGCAGTGAACAGCGGCCCTCGGATTGGGAGCAGTACTTC,CASSEQRPSDWEQYF
-,-,TRBJ2-1,TRBV2,TGTGCCAGCAGTGAACCATCGGGATCAACCTACAATGAGCAGTTCTTC,CASSEPSGSTYNEQFF
-,-,TRBJ1-1,TRBV6-6,TGTGCCCGCTTCCTAGAGGTGAACACTGAAGCTTTCTTT,CARFLEVNTEAFF
-,-,TRBJ1-1,TRBV7-3,TGTGCCAGCAGCTTAGCCCGGGACACGGGCTCAGTCTTT,CASSLARDTGSVF
-,TRBD1,TRBJ1-2,TRBV15,TGTGCCACCAGCAGGAGACAGGGTGAAGGCTACACCTTC,CATSRRQGEGYTF
once,-,TRBJ1-2,TRBV10-3,TGTGCCATCAGTTACCAGGGTTACGGCTACACCTTC,CAISYQGYGYTF
-,TRBD1,TRBJ2-2,TRBV6-1,TGTGCCAGTGGGACAGGGTATGACACCGGGGAGCTGTTTTTT,CASGTGYDTGELFF
-,-,TRBJ1-4,TRBV27,TGTGCCAGCAGTTTCGCCCGGTTTGAAAAACTGTTTTTT,CASSFARFEKLFF
once,TRBD1,TRBJ2-7,TRBV20-1,TGCAGTGCTTACAGGGGGGAGCAGTACTTC,CSAYRGEQYF
-,TRBD1,TRBJ1-1,TRBV5-1,TGCGCCAGCAGCTTTCAGGGGGAGAACACTGAAGCTTTCTTT,CASSFQGENTEAFF
-,TRBD2,TRBJ2-7,TRBV7-9,TGTGCCAGCAGCTCCGGACTAGCGGGAGACTACGAGCAGTACTTC,CASSSGLAGDYEQYF
-,TRBD2,TRBJ2-2,TRBV4-2,TGTGCCAGCAGCCAAGTCGGGAGGCACACCGGGGAGCTGTTTTTT,CASSQVGRHTGELFF
-,TRBD1,TRBJ2-7,TRBV19,TGTGCCAGTAGTACGAGACAGGGGAGGCGGGACGAGCAGTACTTC,CASSTRQGRRDEQYF
-,-,TRBJ2-7,TRBV2,TGTGCCAGCGGGCCAAATTACGAGCAGTACTTC,CASGPNYEQYF
-,TRBD2,TRBJ2-7,TRBV28,TGTGCCAGCAGGGACACCGGGACTAGCGGCTACGAGCAGTACTTC,CASRDTGTSGYEQYF
-,TRBD2,TRBJ2-3,TRBV28,TGTGCCAGCACAGCTAGCGGGATACTCACAGATACGCAGTATTTT,CASTASGILTDTQYF
-,TRBD1,TRBJ2-3,TRBV14,TGTGCCAGCAGCCAACGACCGGGACAGGGCACAGATACGCAGTATTTT,CASSQRPGQGTDTQYF
-,TRBD1,TRBJ1-2,TRBV7-9,TGTGCCAGCAGGCCCGGGACAGGGGATCTTACCTTC,CASRPGTGDLTF
-,TRBD2,TRBJ2-7,TRBV28,TGTGCCAGCAGATCAGCGGGAGGGCCCCACGAGCAGTACTTC,CASRSAGGPHEQYF
-,-,TRBJ1-5,TRBV18,TGTGCCAGCTCACCACCGGGAGGGGGTTCCAATCAGCCCCAGCATTTT,CASSPPGGGSNQPQHF
once,TRBD1,TRBJ2-1,TRBV9,TGTGCCAGCAGCGCCACCGGGACAGGGGGTGGTGAGCAGTTCTTC,CASSATGTGGGEQFF
-,-,TRBJ1-2,TRBV29-1,TGCAGCGTTGAAGCCGCGGGACCCGGCTACACCTTC,CSVEAAGPGYTF
-,-,TRBJ2-3,TRBV11-2,TGTGCCAGCAGCCCCCAACGACGCGTTAGACACCCAGATACGCAGTATTTT,CASSPQRRVRHPDTQYF
-,-,TRBJ1-3,TRBV28,TGTGCCAGCAGGCCTGGCGGGGCTGGAAACACCATATATTTT,CASRPGGAGNTIYF
-,-,TRBJ2-1,TRBV11-2,TGTGCCAGCAGCTTAGGTCGGTACAATGAGCAGTTCTTC,CASSLGRYNEQFF
-,TRBD1,TRBJ1-4,TRBV9,TGTGCCAGCAGCGTAGCTGGGGACAGGGGGCTTGAAAAACTGTTTTTT,CASSVAGDRGLEKLFF
-,TRBD2,TRBJ2-5,TRBV27,TGTGCCAGCAGTTTTGGGACTAGCCCAGAGACCCAGTACTTC,CASSFGTSPETQYF
-,-,TRBJ2-1,TRBV7-2,TGTGCCAGCAGCTTAGCGATTAGCGGCTACAATGAGCAGTTCTTC,CASSLAISGYNEQFF
once,TRBD1,TRBJ2-3,TRBV30,TGTGCCTGGACCTATTCCGGGACAGGGACGATAGATACGCAGTATTTT,CAWTYSGTGTIDTQYF